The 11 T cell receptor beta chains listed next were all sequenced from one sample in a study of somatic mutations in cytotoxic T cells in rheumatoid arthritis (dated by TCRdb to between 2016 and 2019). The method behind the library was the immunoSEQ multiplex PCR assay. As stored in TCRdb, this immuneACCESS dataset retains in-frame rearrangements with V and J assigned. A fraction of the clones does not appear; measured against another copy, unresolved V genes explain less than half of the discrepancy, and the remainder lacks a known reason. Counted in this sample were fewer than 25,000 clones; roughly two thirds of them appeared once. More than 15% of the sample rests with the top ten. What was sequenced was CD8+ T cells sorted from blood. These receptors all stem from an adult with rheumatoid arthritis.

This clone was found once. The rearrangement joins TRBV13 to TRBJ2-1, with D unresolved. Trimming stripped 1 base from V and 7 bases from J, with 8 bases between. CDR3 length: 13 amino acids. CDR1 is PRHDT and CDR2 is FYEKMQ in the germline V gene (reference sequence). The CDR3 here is CASSLELRNEQFF. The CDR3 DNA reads TGTGCCAGCAGCTTAGAACTTCGGAATGAGCAGTTCTTC.

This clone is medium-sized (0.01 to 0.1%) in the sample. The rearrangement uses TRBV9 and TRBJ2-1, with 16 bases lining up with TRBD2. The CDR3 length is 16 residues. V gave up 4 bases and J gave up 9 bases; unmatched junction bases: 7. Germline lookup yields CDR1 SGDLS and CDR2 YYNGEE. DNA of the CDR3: TGTGCCAGCAGCCCTGCGGGGACTAGCGGGGGGGGTGAGCAGTTCTTC. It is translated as CASSPAGTSGGGEQFF. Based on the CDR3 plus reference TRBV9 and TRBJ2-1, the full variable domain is DSGVTQTPKHLITATGQRVTLRCSPRSGDLSVYWYQQSLDQGLQFLIQYYNGEERAKGNILERFSAQQFPDLHSELNLSSLELGDSALYFCASSPAGTSGGGEQFFGPGTRLTVL.

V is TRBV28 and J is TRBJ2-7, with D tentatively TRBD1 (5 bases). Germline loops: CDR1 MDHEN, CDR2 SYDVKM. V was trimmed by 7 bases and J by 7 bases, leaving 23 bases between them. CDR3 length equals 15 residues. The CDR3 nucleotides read TGTGCCAGCATAGGCCTGTTAACAGGTCTAGGAGAGCAGTACTTC. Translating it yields CASIGLLTGLGEQYF.

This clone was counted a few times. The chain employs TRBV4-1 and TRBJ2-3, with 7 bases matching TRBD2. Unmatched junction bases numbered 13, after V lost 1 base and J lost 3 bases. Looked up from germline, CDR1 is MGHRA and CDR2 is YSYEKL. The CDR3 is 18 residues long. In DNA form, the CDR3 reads TGCGCCAGCAGCCAAGGGGGACGGAGCGGGGCCGAGACAGATACGCAGTATTTT. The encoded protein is CASSQGGRSGAETDTQYF.

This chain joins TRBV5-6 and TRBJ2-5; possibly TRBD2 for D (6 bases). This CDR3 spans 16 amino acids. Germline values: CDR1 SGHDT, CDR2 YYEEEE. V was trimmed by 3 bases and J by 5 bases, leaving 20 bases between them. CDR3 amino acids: CASSSSGFTGVETQYF. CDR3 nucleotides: TGTGCCAGCAGCTCTTCGGGATTTACGGGGGTGGAGACCCAGTACTTC.

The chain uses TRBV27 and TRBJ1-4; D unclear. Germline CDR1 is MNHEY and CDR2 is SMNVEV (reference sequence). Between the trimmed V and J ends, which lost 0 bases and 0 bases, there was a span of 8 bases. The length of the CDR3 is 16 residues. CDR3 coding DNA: TGTGCCAGCAGTTTATCCGGACTGGCAACTAATGAAAAACTGTTTTTT. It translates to CASSLSGLATNEKLFF.

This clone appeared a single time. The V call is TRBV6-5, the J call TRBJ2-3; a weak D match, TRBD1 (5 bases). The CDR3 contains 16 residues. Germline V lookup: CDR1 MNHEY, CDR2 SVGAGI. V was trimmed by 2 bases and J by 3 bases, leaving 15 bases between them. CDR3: CASSYLAGFGTDTQYF. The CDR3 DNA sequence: TGTGCCAGCAGTTACCTGGCAGGGTTCGGGACAGATACGCAGTATTTT.

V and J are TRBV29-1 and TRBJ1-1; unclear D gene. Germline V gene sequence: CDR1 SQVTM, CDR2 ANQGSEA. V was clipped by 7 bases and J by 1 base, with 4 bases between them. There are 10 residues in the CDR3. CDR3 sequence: CSAQNTEAFF. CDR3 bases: TGCAGCGCCCAGAACACTGAAGCTTTCTTT.

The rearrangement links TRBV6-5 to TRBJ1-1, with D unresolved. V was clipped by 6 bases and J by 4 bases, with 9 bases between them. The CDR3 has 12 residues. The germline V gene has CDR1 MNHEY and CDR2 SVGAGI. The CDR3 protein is CASRVGTTEAFF. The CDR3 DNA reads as TGTGCCAGCAGGGTGGGAACCACTGAAGCTTTCTTT.

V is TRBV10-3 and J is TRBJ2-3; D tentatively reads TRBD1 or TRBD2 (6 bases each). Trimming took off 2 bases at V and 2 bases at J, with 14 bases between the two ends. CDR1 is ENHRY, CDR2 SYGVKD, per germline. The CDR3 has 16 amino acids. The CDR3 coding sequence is TGTGCCATCAGTGAGGGGGTGGGGGGCCTCACAGATACGCAGTATTTT. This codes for CAISEGVGGLTDTQYF.

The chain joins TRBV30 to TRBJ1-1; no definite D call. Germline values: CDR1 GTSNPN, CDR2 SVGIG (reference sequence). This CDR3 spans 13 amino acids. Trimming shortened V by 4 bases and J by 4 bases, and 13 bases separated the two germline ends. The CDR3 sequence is CAWTIYSGTEAFF. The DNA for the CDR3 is TGTGCCTGGACGATTTACAGTGGCACTGAAGCTTTCTTT. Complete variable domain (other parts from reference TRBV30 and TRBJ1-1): SQTIHQWPATLVQPVGSPLSLECTVEGTSNPNLYWYRQAAGRGLQLLFYSVGIGQISSEVPQNLSASRPQDRQFILSSKKLLLSDSGFYLCAWTIYSGTEAFFGQGTRLTVV.